Presented here are 27 T cell receptor beta chains from one specimen sequenced in a study of T-cell memory formation after mild COVID-19. TCRdb passed the 5' RACE reads through MiXCR, listing each CDR3 protein once. Altogether over 40,000 distinct CDR3 sequences are present, less than 15% being singletons, with the ten largest covering roughly a quarter. Sample: PBMCs or a T cell subset sorted from them (not recorded which). These receptor sequences come from a man younger than 35 who had mild COVID-19 (a few samples of this study predate the infection). Cell type and time point are not known.

The chain carries TRBV5-1 and TRBJ2-7, with 7 bases aligning to TRBD1. Germline CDR1 reads SGHRS; CDR2 reads YFSETQ. The V gene end was trimmed by 4 bases and the J gene end by 0 bases; junction bases not matched to a gene: 7. The CDR3 sequence is 15 residues long. CDR3 sequence: CASSEQGPSSYEQYF. The DNA for the CDR3 is TGCGCCAGCAGCGAACAGGGGCCGAGCTCCTACGAGCAGTACTTC.

The chain employs TRBV6-4 and TRBJ2-7; D is possibly TRBD2 (6 bases). Germline V gene lookup returns CDR1 MRHNA and CDR2 SNTAGT. V was cut by 4 bases and J by 3 bases, with 13 bases left in between. The CDR3 extends over 14 amino acids. The CDR3: CASSGKAGSYEQYV. The DNA of the CDR3 is TGTGCCAGCAGTGGGAAGGCGGGAAGCTACGAGCAGTACGTC.

The V call is TRBV6-4, the J call TRBJ1-2; tentatively, D is TRBD1 (5 bases). Trimming shortened V by 4 bases and J by 5 bases, and 14 bases separated the two germline ends. In germline, CDR1 is MRHNA, CDR2 SNTAGT. CDR3 length equals 14 residues. Here the CDR3 DNA reads TGTGCCAGCAGTGCGGACGGGGGTTGGTATGGCTACACCTTC. Its protein is CASSADGGWYGYTF.

This chain uses TRBV6-5 with TRBJ1-1, with 7 bases aligning to TRBD1. This CDR3 comprises 14 residues. CDR1 MNHEY and CDR2 SVGAGI come from the germline V gene. V shed 2 bases and J 6 bases; nucleotides not matched to a gene: 6. CDR3 sequence reads: CASSYLDRVSEAFF. The CDR3 nucleotides read TGTGCCAGCAGTTACCTAGACAGGGTATCTGAAGCTTTCTTT.

Only a few counts were recorded for this clonotype. V usage is TRBV7-3 and J usage is TRBJ2-3, with TRBD2 matching over 12 bases. V gave up 2 bases and J gave up 4 bases; unmatched junction bases: 4. Germline V gene data show CDR1 as SGHTA and CDR2 as FQGTGA. The CDR3 spans 16 residues. CDR3 sequence reads: CASSLYLAGGPDTQYF. DNA of the CDR3: TGTGCCAGCAGCTTATACCTAGCGGGGGGGCCAGATACGCAGTATTTT.

This clonotype was seen a few times. The chain recombines TRBV5-1 with TRBJ1-1, with D perhaps TRBD1 (6 bases). CDR1 is SGHRS, CDR2 YFSETQ, per germline. The CDR3 loop spans 14 amino acids. Trimming removed 4 bases from V and 0 bases from J, with 10 bases in between. The CDR3 sequence is CASSPGTMNTEAFF. CDR3 DNA sequence: TGCGCCAGCAGCCCCGGGACAATGAACACTGAAGCTTTCTTT.

This clonotype was seen ten or more times. J is TRBJ2-7 and V is TRBV10-3; D perhaps matches TRBD2 (6 bases). The germline V gene has CDR1 ENHRY and CDR2 SYGVKD. Trimming removed 7 bases at V and 0 bases at J, with 7 bases between. This CDR3 contains 12 residues. The CDR3 nucleotides are TGTGCCATCATGCGGGGCTCCTACGAGCAGTACGTC. This gives the protein CAIMRGSYEQYV.

This clonotype was recorded many times. V gene TRBV7-8 combines with J gene TRBJ2-3; D not resolved. The CDR3 contains 15 residues. CDR1 is SGHVS and CDR2 is FQNEAQ in the germline V gene. V was clipped by 3 bases and J by 1 base, with 11 bases between them. The CDR3 loop is CASSFPQAGTDTQYF. The CDR3 DNA sequence: TGTGCCAGCAGCTTTCCCCAGGCCGGCACAGATACGCAGTATTTT. Full variable domain (outside the CDR3, taken from reference TRBV7-8 and TRBJ2-3): GAGVSQSPRYKVAKRGQDVALRCDPISGHVSLFWYQQALGQGPEFLTYFQNEAQLDKSGLPSDRFFAERPEGSVSTLKIQRTQQEDSAVYLCASSFPQAGTDTQYFGPGTRLTVL.

This clonotype was picked up a small number of times. V gene TRBV5-1 combines with J gene TRBJ2-5; 7 bases align to TRBD1. From germline, CDR1 is SGHRS and CDR2 YFSETQ. Losses at the gene ends were 2 bases for V and 3 bases for J; bases not matched to a gene: 10. The CDR3 is 16 amino acids. The DNA for the CDR3 is TGCGCCAGCAGCTTCTCGACAGGGACCGGAGAAGAGACCCAGTACTTC. Amino acids: CASSFSTGTGEETQYF.

Only a few counts were recorded for this clonotype. V is TRBV15 and J is TRBJ1-3, with no clear D. Trimming took 5 bases from V and 0 from J, leaving 8 bases between them. Germline V CDR1 and CDR2: LNHNV, YYDKDF (reference sequence). The CDR3 is 14 amino acids. The CDR3 is CATSLAGSGNTIYF. The DNA of the CDR3 is TGTGCCACCAGCCTGGCGGGCTCTGGAAACACCATATATTTT.

This clonotype was counted only a few times. This chain links TRBV6-5 with TRBJ1-5; TRBD1 matches at 9 bases. Germline loops: CDR1 MNHEY, CDR2 SVGAGI. Unmatched junction bases numbered 4, after V lost 6 bases and J lost 4 bases. The CDR3 totals 14 residues. CDR3 amino acids: CASRAGTGNQPQHF. The CDR3 DNA sequence: TGTGCCAGCAGGGCCGGGACAGGGAATCAGCCCCAGCATTTT.

This clonotype has a handful of counts. The rearrangement uses TRBV12-5 and TRBJ2-1; D may correspond to TRBD1 or TRBD2 (6 bases each). The length of the CDR3 is 17 residues. V was trimmed by 2 bases and J by 7 bases, leaving 21 bases between them. Germline loops: CDR1 LGHNT, CDR2 FRNRAP. CDR3 sequence: CASGLIAPGALENEQFF. The CDR3 coding sequence is TGTGCTAGTGGTTTGATAGCCCCGGGGGCTCTGGAGAATGAGCAGTTCTTC.

The DNA of the CDR3 is TGCAGTGCGCATCACGGTGACAATCAGCCCCAGCATTTT. Its protein product is CSAHHGDNQPQHF. The chain recombines TRBV20-1 with TRBJ1-5; the D is unclear. The CDR3 contains 13 residues. Germline V gene sequence: CDR1 DFQATT, CDR2 SNEGSKA (reference sequence). V dropped 6 bases and J dropped 3 bases, with 12 bases sitting between them.

The chain employs TRBV5-5 and TRBJ1-1; 8 positions match TRBD1. J gave up 0 bases and V 4 bases, and 14 bases lay outside the gene matches. There are 18 residues in the CDR3. Germline lookup yields CDR1 SGHKS and CDR2 YYEKEE (reference sequence). CDR3 protein: CASSPGTGGLLLNTEAFF. As DNA, the CDR3 is TGTGCCAGCAGCCCTGGGACAGGAGGATTGTTATTGAACACTGAAGCTTTCTTT.

Ten or more counts support this clonotype. The genes are TRBV12-3 or TRBV12-4 and TRBJ2-7; a weak D match, TRBD1 (6 bases). The CDR3 length is 14 residues. The V end was cut by 3 bases, the J end by 3 bases, with 12 bases between. The CDR3 sequence is CASSLGTSYYEQYF. The CDR3 bases are TGTGCCAGCAGTTTGGGGACATCCTACTACGAGCAGTACTTC.

This clonotype was found many times. V is TRBV7-9 and J is TRBJ2-1; D uncertain. CDR1 and CDR2 from the germline V gene are SEHNR and FQNEAQ (reference sequence). The CDR3 spans 17 residues. Between the trimmed V and J ends, which lost 1 base and 0 bases, there was a span of 13 bases. This chain's CDR3 is CASSLEAAGSSYNEQFF. In nucleotides, the CDR3 is TGTGCCAGCAGCTTAGAGGCAGCCGGTAGCTCCTACAATGAGCAGTTCTTC.

In this sample, this clonotype turned up many times. The DNA for the CDR3 is TGTGCCACCAGCAGAGATCCGGTGCACGAGCAGTACTTC. Its protein product is CATSRDPVHEQYF. The chain couples TRBV15 to TRBJ2-7; D not certain. Germline CDR1 LNHNV, CDR2 YYDKDF (reference sequence). The CDR3 length is 13 residues. The V end lost 0 bases, the J end lost 5 bases, and 8 bases lay between the germline ends.

The V call is TRBV11-2, the J call TRBJ1-1, with D possibly TRBD1 on 5 matching bases. V was clipped by 3 bases and J by 1 base, with 9 bases between them. This CDR3 has 14 residues. From germline, CDR1 is SGHAT and CDR2 FQNNGV. CDR3 region: CASSFRGANTEAFF. In DNA, the CDR3 is TGTGCCAGCAGCTTTAGGGGAGCGAACACTGAAGCTTTCTTT.

This clonotype occurred many times. The genes are TRBV7-2 and TRBJ1-6, with a tentative D call TRBD1 (6 bases). CDR3 length equals 15 residues. CDR1 is SGHTA and CDR2 is FQGNSA in the germline V gene. The V and J ends lost 1 base and 7 bases respectively, with 11 bases between them. The CDR3 nucleotides read TGTGCCAGCAGCTTAGTTGGGGGGGCAAATTCACCCCTCCACTTT. This sequence encodes CASSLVGGANSPLHF.

The gene calls are TRBV14 and TRBJ2-6, with D possibly being TRBD1 (6 bases). Germline V gives CDR1 SGHDN, CDR2 FVKESK. V was cut by 4 bases and J by 0 bases, with 7 bases left in between. The CDR3 consists of 15 residues. CDR3 sequence: CASSPGHSGANVLTF. The CDR3 region has the DNA TGTGCCAGCAGCCCGGGACACTCTGGGGCCAACGTCCTGACTTTC.

There are a few counts of this clonotype. The chain joins TRBV1 to TRBJ1-6; the D call of TRBD1 is as the table states it, not checked on the DNA. TRBV1 is a pseudogene. This CDR3 spans 16 amino acids. CDR3 in amino acids: CTSSQRKDRSDSPLHF. As DNA, the CDR3 is TGCACCAGCAGCCAAAGGAAGGACAGGAGTGATTCACCCCTCCACTTT.

J is TRBJ2-4 and V is TRBV5-4; 7 nucleotides match TRBD1. CDR3 length equals 16 residues. V gave up 4 bases and J gave up 1 base; unmatched junction bases: 8. Per germline, CDR1 SGHNT and CDR2 YYREEE (reference sequence). CDR3 in DNA: TGTGCCAGCAGCCCGAGAGGGGGCAATGCCAAAAACATTCAGTACTTC. Translating gives CASSPRGGNAKNIQYF. The whole variable domain, remainder taken from reference TRBV5-4 and TRBJ2-4, is ETGVTQSPTHLIKTRGQQVTLRCSSQSGHNTVSWYQQALGQGPQFIFQYYREEENGRGNFPPRFSGLQFPNYSSELNVNALELDDSALYLCASSPRGGNAKNIQYFGAGTRLSVL.

There are a few counts of this clonotype. The chain is built from TRBV5-1 and TRBJ2-3; D is uncertain. Trimming removed 0 bases at V and 5 bases at J, with 10 bases between. Germline V gene lookup returns CDR1 SGHRS and CDR2 YFSETQ. The length of the CDR3 is 14 residues. The DNA for the CDR3 is TGCGCCAGCAGCTTGGGGAACGATTTAGATACGCAGTATTTT. As protein: CASSLGNDLDTQYF. Full variable domain (missing parts from reference TRBV5-1 and TRBJ2-3): KAGVTQTPRYLIKTRGQQVTLSCSPISGHRSVSWYQQTPGQGLQFLFEYFSETQRNKGNFPGRFSGRQFSNSRSEMNVSTLELGDSALYLCASSLGNDLDTQYFGPGTRLTVL.

The sample holds a few counts of this clonotype. The chain has TRBV4-3 and TRBJ2-3, with 7 bases fitting TRBD1. CDR3 size: 17 residues. J gave up 4 bases and V 3 bases, and 13 bases lay outside the gene matches. From germline, CDR1 is LGHNA and CDR2 YSLEER. CDR3 region: CASSQSPGGGLADTQYF. CDR3 sequence (DNA): TGCGCCAGCAGCCAGTCCCCAGGGGGTGGTTTAGCAGATACGCAGTATTTT.

This clonotype was counted a few times. The rearrangement links TRBV12-3 or TRBV12-4 to TRBJ2-5; D may be TRBD1 (5 bases). CDR3 length: 14 amino acids. V was cut by 1 base and J by 1 base, with 7 bases left in between. The CDR3 region has the DNA TGTGCCAGCAGTTTAGGGCAGGGCCAAGAGACCCAGTACTTC. Its translation is CASSLGQGQETQYF.

The chain is built from TRBV20-1 and TRBJ2-5; a weak D match, TRBD1 (6 bases). CDR3 length equals 12 residues. Trimming stripped 5 bases from V and 7 bases from J, with 14 bases between. The germline CDR1 and CDR2 sequences are DFQATT and SNEGSKA (reference sequence). CDR3 amino acids: CSAGTGIGTQYF. In nucleotides, the CDR3 is TGCAGTGCTGGAACAGGGATAGGGACCCAGTACTTC.

The rearrangement joins TRBV2 to TRBJ2-2; the match to TRBD2 covers 10 bases. Germline V CDR1 and CDR2: SNHLY, FYNNEI. The CDR3 is 18 residues long. Trimming took 6 bases from V and 0 from J; bases not matched to a gene: 10. The CDR3: CASSTRLLAGANTGELFF. The CDR3 nucleotides read TGTGCCAGCAGCACCCGTCTCCTAGCGGGGGCGAACACCGGGGAGCTGTTTTTT.